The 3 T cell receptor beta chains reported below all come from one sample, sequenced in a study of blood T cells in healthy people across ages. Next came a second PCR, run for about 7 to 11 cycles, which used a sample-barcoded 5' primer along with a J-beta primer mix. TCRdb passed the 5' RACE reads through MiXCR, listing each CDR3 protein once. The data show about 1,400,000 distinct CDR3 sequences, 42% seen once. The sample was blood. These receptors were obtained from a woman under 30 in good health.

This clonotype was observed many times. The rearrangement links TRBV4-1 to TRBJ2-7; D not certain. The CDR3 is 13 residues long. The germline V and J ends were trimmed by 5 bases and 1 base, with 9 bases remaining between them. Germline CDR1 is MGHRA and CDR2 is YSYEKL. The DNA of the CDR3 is TGCGCCAGCAGCGAACGGGTTTCCTACGAGCAGTACTTC. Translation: CASSERVSYEQYF.

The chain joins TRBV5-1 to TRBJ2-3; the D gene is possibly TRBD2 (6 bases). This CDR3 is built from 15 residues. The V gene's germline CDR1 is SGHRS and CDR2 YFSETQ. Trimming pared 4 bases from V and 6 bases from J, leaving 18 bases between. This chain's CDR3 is CASSAAGKPADTQYF. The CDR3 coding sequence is TGCGCCAGCAGCGCAGCGGGTAAACCGGCGGATACGCAGTATTTT.

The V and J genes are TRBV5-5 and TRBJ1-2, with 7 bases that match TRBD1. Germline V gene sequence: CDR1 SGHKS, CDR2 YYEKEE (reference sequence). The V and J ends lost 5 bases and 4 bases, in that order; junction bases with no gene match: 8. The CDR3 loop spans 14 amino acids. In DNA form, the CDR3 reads TGTGCCAGCAGTTCGACGGCAGGGGGCTATGGCTACACCTTC. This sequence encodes CASSSTAGGYGYTF.